This T cell receptor (beta chain) originates from a study of tumor-infiltrating lymphocytes in localized non-small cell lung cancer. Assay: immunoSEQ multiplex PCR; the TCRdb copy retains only in-frame clones and omits some. The data contain roughly 8,000 clones, around 60% of them singletons. The sample comprised uninvolved lung tissue not adjacent to the tumor. The receptor was derived from a human donor with non-small cell lung cancer.

CDR3 nucleotide sequence: TGCGCCAGCAGCTCCAATCGGGGCCCCAGGACCCAGTACTTC. This sequence encodes CASSSNRGPRTQYF. The chain uses TRBV5-1 and TRBJ2-5; tentatively, D is TRBD1 or TRBD2 (5 bases each). Trimming removed 3 bases at V and 7 bases at J, with 16 bases between. Germline CDR1 SGHRS, CDR2 YFSETQ. The CDR3 totals 14 residues. The full variable domain, with the rest looked up from reference TRBV5-1 and TRBJ2-5, is KAGVTQTPRYLIKTRGQQVTLSCSPISGHRSVSWYQQTPGQGLQFLFEYFSETQRNKGNFPGRFSGRQFSNSRSEMNVSTLELGDSALYLCASSSNRGPRTQYFGPGTRLLVL.